This TCR beta chain appears in the sequencing data of a study of T cell responses to AZD1222 COVID-19 vaccine. This CDR3 spans 14 amino acids. V lost 6 bases, J lost 7 bases, and 16 bases lay in between. The germline gives CDR1 LNHDA, CDR2 SQIVND (reference sequence). Concerning this clone itself: The antigen remains undetermined.

TCRdb's table, derived via immunoSEQ multiplex PCR, lists solely in-frame clones and lacks some. The table lists around 170,000 clones, roughly 90% of them singletons. Overall study results and limits: In all cases, repertoires were sampled only after the peak T cell response. At baseline, seropositivity was found in only 5 to 7 AZD1222 recipients. Donors were chiefly white British, with a greater number of females, and clonal diversity was perhaps underestimated. Nearly half of unique spike-specific TCRs reportedly avoided B.1.351 and B.1.1.7 mutated regions.

This material consisted of peripheral blood, taken on day 0 of AZD1222 vaccination. This chain joins TRBV19 and TRBJ1-5, with D maybe TRBD1 (5 bases). This TCR came from an adult in good health. CDR3 DNA sequence: TGTGCCAGTAGCACTAGGGGCCTGGGGCAGCCCCAGCATTTT. Residues: CASSTRGLGQPQHF. The full variable domain, rest sourced from reference TRBV19 and TRBJ1-5, is DGGITQSPKYLFRKEGQNVTLSCEQNLNHDAMYWYRQDPGQGLRLIYYSQIVNDFQKGDIAEGYSVSREKKESFPLTVTSAQKNPTAFYLCASSTRGLGQPQHFGDGTRLSIL.